A single T cell receptor beta chain is shown here with its context. Its cognate antigen is unknown. This sample was included in a study of cytomegalovirus exposure and HLA in healthy donors. PCR was performed using 60 Vbeta and 13 Jbeta primers. As processed by the authors: About 11 million of tens of millions of unique TCR beta chains were shared, per a later count. The method was immunoSEQ multiplex PCR; TCRdb's version includes in-frame clones alone and lacks a portion of them. V, J and clone size derive from that table, while D and trimming were established from the DNA sequence. This table holds some 150,000 clones, about 76% found once. Germline values: CDR1 MNHNS, CDR2 SASEGT. The CDR3 contains 15 residues. Trimming at V came to 7 bases and at J to 6 bases, leaving 10 bases not matched to a gene. Findings of the study overall: Later analysis identified a missense DCLRE1C variant that was linked to TCR beta V- and J-gene trimming. Productive status was seen about 87% or about 30% of the time for most TCR beta V segments in an earlier analysis. Follow-up analysis seemed to connect common viral pathogens with several of the most significant clusters identified.

The TCR was taken from a man aged 30-40 years in good health and CMV-seropositive. Sequences were obtained from PBMCs. The chain links TRBV6-1 to TRBJ2-7; 12 bases are a match to TRBD1. As DNA, the CDR3 is TGTGCCAGCACCCTGGAGGGACAGGGGGCCAGCGAGCAGTACTTC. It encodes CASTLEGQGASEQYF.